This T cell receptor (beta chain) was sequenced for a study of human T cells and chemical hapten exposure. This CDR3 spans 13 amino acids. Germline-derived CDR1 and CDR2 are LNHDA and SQIVND (reference sequence). V shed 6 bases and J 5 bases; nucleotides not matched to a gene: 3. Using its own MiXCR run on the RACE reads, TCRdb lists one record per CDR3 protein. Found here are around 50,000 distinct CDR3 sequences, about 9.9% of them singletons; the top ten hold more than 1.5%. This clonotype was found many times. Time point indicated: patch test 2, 6 weeks after DPC sensitization. Documented treatment: therapeutic diphenylcyclopropenone sensitization with weekly scalp DPC.

This chain links TRBV19 with TRBJ1-5, with 8 bases fitting TRBD1. The TCR originated in a woman aged 45 to 65 with alopecia areata. Some clones in this sample may be carry-over from other donors' samples. Sample: whole blood, taken in connection with sensitization to the hapten diphenylcyclopropenone (DPC). CDR3 sequence: CASRQGDYQPQHF. The CDR3 region has the DNA TGTGCCAGTAGACAGGGGGACTATCAGCCCCAGCATTTT.